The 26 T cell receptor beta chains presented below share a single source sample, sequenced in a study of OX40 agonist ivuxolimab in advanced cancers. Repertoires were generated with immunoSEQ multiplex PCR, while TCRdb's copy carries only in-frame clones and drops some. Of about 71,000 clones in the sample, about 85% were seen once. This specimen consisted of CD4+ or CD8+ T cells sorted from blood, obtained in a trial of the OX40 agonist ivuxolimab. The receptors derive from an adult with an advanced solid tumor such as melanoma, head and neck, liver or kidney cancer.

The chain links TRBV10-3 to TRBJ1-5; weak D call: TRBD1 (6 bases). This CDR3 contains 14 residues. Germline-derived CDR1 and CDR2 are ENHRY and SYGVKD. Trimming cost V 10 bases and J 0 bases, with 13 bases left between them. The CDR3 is CATRPGASNQPQHF. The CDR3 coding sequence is TGTGCCACCCGCCCGGGGGCTAGCAATCAGCCCCAGCATTTT.

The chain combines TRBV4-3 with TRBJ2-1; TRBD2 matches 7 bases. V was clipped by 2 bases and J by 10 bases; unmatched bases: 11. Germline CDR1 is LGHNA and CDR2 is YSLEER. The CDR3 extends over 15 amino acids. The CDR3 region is CASSQLGGRGGEQFF. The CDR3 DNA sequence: TGCGCCAGCAGCCAATTAGGAGGGAGGGGTGGCGAGCAGTTCTTC.

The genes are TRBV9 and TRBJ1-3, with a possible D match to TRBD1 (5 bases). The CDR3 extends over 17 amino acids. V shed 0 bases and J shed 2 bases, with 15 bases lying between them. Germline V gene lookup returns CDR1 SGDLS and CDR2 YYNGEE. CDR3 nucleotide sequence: TGTGCCAGCAGCGTAGATCTGGAGGGGCGCGCTGGAAACACCATATATTTT. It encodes CASSVDLEGRAGNTIYF.

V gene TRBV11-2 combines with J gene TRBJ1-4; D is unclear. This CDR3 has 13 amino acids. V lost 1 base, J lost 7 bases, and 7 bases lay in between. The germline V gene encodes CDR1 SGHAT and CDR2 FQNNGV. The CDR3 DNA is TGTGCCAGCAGCTTAGGGACGGCTGAAAAACTGTTTTTT. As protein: CASSLGTAEKLFF.

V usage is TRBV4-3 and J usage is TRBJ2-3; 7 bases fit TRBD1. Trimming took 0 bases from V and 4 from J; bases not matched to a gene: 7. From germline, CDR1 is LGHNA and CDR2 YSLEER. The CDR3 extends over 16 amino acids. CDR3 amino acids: CASSQDTGVIADTQYF. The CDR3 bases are TGCGCCAGCAGCCAAGATACAGGGGTAATCGCAGATACGCAGTATTTT.

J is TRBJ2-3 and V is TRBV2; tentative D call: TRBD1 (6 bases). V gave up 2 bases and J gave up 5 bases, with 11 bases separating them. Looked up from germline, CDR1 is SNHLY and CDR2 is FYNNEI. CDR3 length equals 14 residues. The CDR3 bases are TGTGCCAGCAGTGAATGGACACAGGGAGATACGCAGTATTTT. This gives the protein CASSEWTQGDTQYF.

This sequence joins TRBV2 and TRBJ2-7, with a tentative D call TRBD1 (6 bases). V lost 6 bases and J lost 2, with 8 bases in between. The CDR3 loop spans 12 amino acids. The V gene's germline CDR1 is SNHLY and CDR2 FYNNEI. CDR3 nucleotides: TGTGCCAGCAGCCGGACAGCCTACGAGCAGTACTTC. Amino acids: CASSRTAYEQYF.

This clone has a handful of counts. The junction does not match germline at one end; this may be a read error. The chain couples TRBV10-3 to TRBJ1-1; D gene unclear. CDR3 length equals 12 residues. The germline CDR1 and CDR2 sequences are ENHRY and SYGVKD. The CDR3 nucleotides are TGTGCCATCAGTGATGGGGAGATGGGCAGAACGTTT. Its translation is CAISDGEMGRTF.

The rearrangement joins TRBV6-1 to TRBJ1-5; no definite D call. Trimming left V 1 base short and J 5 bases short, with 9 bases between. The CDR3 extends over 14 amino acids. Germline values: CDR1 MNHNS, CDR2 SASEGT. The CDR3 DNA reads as TGTGCCAGCAGTGAAGGCGTCAGGCATCAGCCCCAGCATTTT. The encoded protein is CASSEGVRHQPQHF.

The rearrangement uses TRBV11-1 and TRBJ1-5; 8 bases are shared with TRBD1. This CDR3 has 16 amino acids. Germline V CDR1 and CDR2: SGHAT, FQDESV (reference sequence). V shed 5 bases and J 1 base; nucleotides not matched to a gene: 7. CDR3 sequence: CASSLGQGGSNQPQHF. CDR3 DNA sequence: TGTGCCAGCAGCCTTGGACAGGGTGGAAGCAATCAGCCCCAGCATTTT.

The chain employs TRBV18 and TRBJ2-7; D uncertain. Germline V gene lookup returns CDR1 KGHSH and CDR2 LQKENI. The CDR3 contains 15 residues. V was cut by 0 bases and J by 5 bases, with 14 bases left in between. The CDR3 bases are TGTGCCAGCTCACCACCATCGGTGTTGGGAAACGAGCAGTACTTC. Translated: CASSPPSVLGNEQYF.

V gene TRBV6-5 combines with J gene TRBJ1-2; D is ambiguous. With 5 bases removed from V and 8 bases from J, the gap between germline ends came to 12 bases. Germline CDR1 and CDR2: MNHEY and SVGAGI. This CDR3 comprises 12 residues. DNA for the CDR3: TGTGCCAGCAGTGAAGGAACGGGGGGCTACACCTTC. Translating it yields CASSEGTGGYTF.

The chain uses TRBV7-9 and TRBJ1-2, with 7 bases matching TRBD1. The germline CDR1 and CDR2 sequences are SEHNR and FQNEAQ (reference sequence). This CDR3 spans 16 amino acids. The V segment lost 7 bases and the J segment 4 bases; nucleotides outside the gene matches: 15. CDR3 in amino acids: CASIPTGQGGIYGYTF. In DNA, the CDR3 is TGTGCCAGCATCCCCACGGGGCAGGGGGGGATCTATGGCTACACCTTC. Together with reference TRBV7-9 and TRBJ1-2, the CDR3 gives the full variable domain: DTGVSQNPRHKITKRGQNVTFRCDPISEHNRLYWYRQTLGQGPEFLTYFQNEAQLEKSRLLSDRFSAERPKGSFSTLEIQRTEQGDSAMYLCASIPTGQGGIYGYTFGSGTRLTVV.

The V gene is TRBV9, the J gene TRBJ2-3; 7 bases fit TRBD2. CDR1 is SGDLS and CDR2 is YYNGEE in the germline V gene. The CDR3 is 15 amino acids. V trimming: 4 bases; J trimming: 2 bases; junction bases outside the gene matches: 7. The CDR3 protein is CASSLASGNTDTQYF. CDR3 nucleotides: TGTGCCAGCAGCCTGGCTAGCGGAAACACAGATACGCAGTATTTT.

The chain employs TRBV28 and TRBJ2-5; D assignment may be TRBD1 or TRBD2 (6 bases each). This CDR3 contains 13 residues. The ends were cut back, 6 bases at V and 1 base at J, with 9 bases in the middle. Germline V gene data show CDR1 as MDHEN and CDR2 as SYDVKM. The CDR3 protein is CASRGGPQETQYF. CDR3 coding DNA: TGTGCCAGCAGAGGGGGGCCCCAAGAGACCCAGTACTTC.

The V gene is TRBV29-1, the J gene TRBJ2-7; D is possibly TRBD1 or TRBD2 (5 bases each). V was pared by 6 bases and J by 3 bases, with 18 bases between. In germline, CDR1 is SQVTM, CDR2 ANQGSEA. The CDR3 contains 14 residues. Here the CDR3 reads CSVHGTAPYYEQYF. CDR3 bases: TGCAGCGTCCACGGGACCGCCCCCTACTACGAGCAGTACTTC.

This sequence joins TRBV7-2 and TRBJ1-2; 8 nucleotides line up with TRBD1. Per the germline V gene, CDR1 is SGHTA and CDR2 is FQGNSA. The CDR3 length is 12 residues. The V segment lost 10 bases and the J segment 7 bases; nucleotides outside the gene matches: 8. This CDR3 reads CAIEDRARGYTF. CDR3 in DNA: TGTGCCATCGAGGACAGGGCGCGTGGCTACACCTTC.

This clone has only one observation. The CDR3 protein is CASSGQSNQPQHF. The CDR3 DNA reads as TGTGCCAGCAGCGGGCAGAGCAATCAGCCCCAGCATTTT. The chain has TRBV5-5 and TRBJ1-5, with D unclear. The CDR3 has 13 amino acids. Germline CDR1 is SGHKS and CDR2 is YYEKEE (reference sequence). V was cut by 4 bases and J by 1 base, with 6 bases left in between.

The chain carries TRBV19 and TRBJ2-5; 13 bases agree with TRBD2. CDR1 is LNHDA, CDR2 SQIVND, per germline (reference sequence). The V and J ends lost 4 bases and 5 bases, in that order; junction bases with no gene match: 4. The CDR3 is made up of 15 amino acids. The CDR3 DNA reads TGTGCCAGTAGTAAACTAGCGGGAGGGATCGAGACCCAGTACTTC. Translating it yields CASSKLAGGIETQYF.

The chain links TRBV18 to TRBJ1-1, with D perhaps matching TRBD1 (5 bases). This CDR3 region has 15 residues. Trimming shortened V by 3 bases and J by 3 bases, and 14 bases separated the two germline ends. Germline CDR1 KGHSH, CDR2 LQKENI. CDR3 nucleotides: TGTGCCAGCTCACCCGTAGGGGAGAGGGACACTGAAGCTTTCTTT. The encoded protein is CASSPVGERDTEAFF.

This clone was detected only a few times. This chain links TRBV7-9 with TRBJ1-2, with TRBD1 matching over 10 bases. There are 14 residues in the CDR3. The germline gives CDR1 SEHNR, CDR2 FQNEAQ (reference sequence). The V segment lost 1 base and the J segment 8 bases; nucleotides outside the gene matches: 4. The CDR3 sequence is CASSLVGQGMGYTF. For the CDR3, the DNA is TGTGCCAGCAGCTTAGTGGGACAGGGGATGGGCTACACCTTC.

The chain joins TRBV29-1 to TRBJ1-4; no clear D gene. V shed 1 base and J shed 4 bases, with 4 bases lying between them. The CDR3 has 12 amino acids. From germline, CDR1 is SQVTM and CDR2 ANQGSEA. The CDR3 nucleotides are TGCAGCGTTGAAGGGGATAATGAAAAACTGTTTTTT. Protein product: CSVEGDNEKLFF.

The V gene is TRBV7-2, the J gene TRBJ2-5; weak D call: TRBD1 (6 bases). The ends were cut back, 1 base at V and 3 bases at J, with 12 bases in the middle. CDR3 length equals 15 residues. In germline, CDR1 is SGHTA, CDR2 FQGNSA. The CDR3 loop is CASSLVRGFEETQYF. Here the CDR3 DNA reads TGTGCCAGCAGCTTAGTCAGGGGTTTTGAAGAGACCCAGTACTTC.

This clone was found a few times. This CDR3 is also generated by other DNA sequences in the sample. The CDR3 DNA follows: TGTGCCAGCTCCCCTAGCGGACGCTCTGGGGCCAACGTCCTGACTTTC. It is translated as CASSPSGRSGANVLTF. The V call is TRBV5-4, the J call TRBJ2-6, with 7 bases identical to TRBD2. The CDR3 is 16 amino acids. In germline, CDR1 is SGHNT, CDR2 YYREEE (reference sequence). J was trimmed by 0 bases and V by 7 bases; bases with no gene match: 7.

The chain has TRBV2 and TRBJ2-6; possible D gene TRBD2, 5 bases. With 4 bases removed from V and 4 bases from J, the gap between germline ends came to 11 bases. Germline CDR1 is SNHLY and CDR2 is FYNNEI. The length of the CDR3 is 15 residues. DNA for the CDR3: TGTGCCAGCAGTGTAGAGGGTTCCGGGGCCAACGTCCTGACTTTC. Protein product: CASSVEGSGANVLTF.

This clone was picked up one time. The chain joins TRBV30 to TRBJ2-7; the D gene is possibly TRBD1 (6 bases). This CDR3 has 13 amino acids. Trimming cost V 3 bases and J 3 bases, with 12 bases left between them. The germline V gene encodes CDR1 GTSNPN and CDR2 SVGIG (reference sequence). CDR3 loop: CAWREGRGYEQYF. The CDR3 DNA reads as TGTGCCTGGAGGGAAGGCAGGGGCTACGAGCAGTACTTC.